Each of the 16 T cell receptor beta chains below was sequenced from the same sample in a study of T cells in Graves' hyperthyroidism and ophthalmopathy. RNA transcripts provided the source from which TCR beta CDR3 regions were amplified. The HTBI primer set was used in a first-round RT-PCR of the TCR CDR3. TCRdb reprocessed the multiplex PCR reads via MiXCR and lists one record per CDR3 protein. The data contain fewer than 700,000 distinct CDR3 sequences, roughly a sixth of them singletons. The sequenced sample was blood. The receptors derive from a woman between 18 and 29 years old with Graves' ophthalmopathy.

J is TRBJ2-1 and V is TRBV6-5, with D maybe TRBD2 (5 bases). Trimming cost V 1 base and J 2 bases, with 9 bases left between them. The CDR3 is 15 residues long. Looked up from germline, CDR1 is MNHEY and CDR2 is SVGAGI. As DNA, the CDR3 is TGTGCCAGCAGTTACTTGGCGGGCGCCTACAATGAGCAGTTCTTC. Encoded protein: CASSYLAGAYNEQFF.

This clonotype has only a few counts. The rearrangement links TRBV6-5 to TRBJ1-1, with D possibly matching TRBD1 (6 bases). V was clipped by 2 bases and J by 8 bases, with 21 bases between them. The CDR3 extends over 16 amino acids. Germline CDR1 MNHEY, CDR2 SVGAGI. The CDR3 loop is CASSYIMVGGLHEAFF. The CDR3 DNA reads as TGTGCCAGCAGTTACATTATGGTCGGGGGCCTTCACGAAGCTTTCTTT.

The V gene is TRBV6-1, the J gene TRBJ2-3; D unresolved. V was pared by 2 bases and J by 7 bases, with 16 bases between. The CDR3 is made up of 15 amino acids. Looked up from germline, CDR1 is MNHNS and CDR2 is SASEGT. The CDR3 DNA sequence: TGTGCCAGCAGTGAACCCGGCAGCCGGAGAAATACGCAGTATTTT. Its translation: CASSEPGSRRNTQYF.

This clonotype occurred a few times. This chain links TRBV6-6 with TRBJ2-5; TRBD1 aligns across 9 bases. The CDR3 length is 16 residues. Germline assignment: CDR1 MNHNY and CDR2 SVGAGI (reference sequence). The J segment lost 0 bases and the V segment lost 0 bases, leaving 2 bases of the junction unmatched. Here the CDR3 reads CASSYSGQGYQETQYF. The CDR3 region has the DNA TGTGCCAGCAGTTACTCGGGACAGGGTTACCAAGAGACCCAGTACTTC.

Many counts were recorded for this clonotype. The rearrangement joins TRBV20-1 to TRBJ1-1; TRBD1 matches 7 bases. The CDR3 contains 14 residues. The ends lost 0 bases at V and 5 bases at J; junction bases unmatched: 6. CDR1 and CDR2 from the germline V gene are DFQATT and SNEGSKA (reference sequence). The CDR3 here is CSARELGGGTEAFF. CDR3 coding DNA: TGCAGTGCTAGAGAGTTAGGGGGCGGGACTGAAGCTTTCTTT.

The rearrangement links TRBV6-1 to TRBJ1-1; 7 nucleotides agree with TRBD1. Trimming at V came to 10 bases and at J to 1 base, leaving 6 bases not matched to a gene. The V gene's germline CDR1 is MNHNS and CDR2 SASEGT. The CDR3 covers 13 residues. The CDR3 protein is CATQGGRNTEAFF. In nucleotides, the CDR3 is TGTGCCACTCAGGGGGGGAGGAACACTGAAGCTTTCTTT.

A word on this clonotype: Being one base from a much bigger clone, this may be a read error. The chain has TRBV30 and TRBJ2-1, with 8 bases lining up with TRBD2. The CDR3 consists of 14 residues. CDR1 and CDR2 from the germline V gene are GTSNPN and SVGIG (reference sequence). The CDR3 DNA is TGTGCCGCCGGGTGGAGCGGGAGCCACAATGAGCAGCTCTTC. It translates to CAAGWSGSHNEQLF.

This clonotype was detected ten times or more. This sequence joins TRBV2 and TRBJ2-1; D gene unclear. This CDR3 contains 13 residues. Germline lookup yields CDR1 SNHLY and CDR2 FYNNEI. With 8 bases removed from V and 8 bases from J, the gap between germline ends came to 16 bases. The CDR3 nucleotides read TGTGCCAGCCTTAGGGATCCGTGGGATGAGCAGTTCTTC. It yields the protein CASLRDPWDEQFF.

Many counts were recorded for this clonotype. This chain links TRBV5-1 with TRBJ2-3, with D maybe TRBD2 (6 bases). Trimming removed 4 bases from V and 0 bases from J, with 18 bases in between. This CDR3 has 17 amino acids. The germline CDR1 and CDR2 sequences are SGHRS and YFSETQ. As DNA, the CDR3 is TGCGCCAGCAGCCCACGGTTTTTGGGGACTAGCACAGATACGCAGTATTTT. This sequence encodes CASSPRFLGTSTDTQYF.

This clonotype was detected a few times. The chain links TRBV28 to TRBJ1-2, with 7 bases identical to TRBD1. The V gene's germline CDR1 is MDHEN and CDR2 SYDVKM. The CDR3 runs to 17 residues. Trimming at V came to 8 bases and at J to 8 bases, leaving 23 bases not matched to a gene. CDR3 DNA: TGTGCCAGCTCTTCACCGGGACAGACCTACTATGCGGCCGGCTACACCTTC. It encodes CASSSPGQTYYAAGYTF.

The chain carries TRBV2 and TRBJ2-1, with TRBD2 matching over 8 bases. The V segment lost 3 bases and the J segment 4 bases; nucleotides outside the gene matches: 8. This CDR3 region has 16 residues. Germline V CDR1 and CDR2: SNHLY, FYNNEI. The DNA for the CDR3 is TGTGCCAGCAGTGACGGAACTAGCGGAGTTTACAATGAGCAGTTCTTC. Translated, it gives CASSDGTSGVYNEQFF. The complete variable domain, with remaining parts taken from reference TRBV2 and TRBJ2-1, reads EPEVTQTPSHQVTQMGQEVILRCVPISNHLYFYWYRQILGQKVEFLVSFYNNEISEKSEIFDDQFSVERPDGSNFTLKIRSTKLEDSAMYFCASSDGTSGVYNEQFFGPGTRLTVL.

This chain joins TRBV6-2 or TRBV6-3 and TRBJ1-2; 7 bases align to TRBD1. The CDR3 runs to 15 residues. V was clipped by 2 bases and J by 0 bases; unmatched bases: 3. Germline CDR1 MNHEY, CDR2 SVGEGT. The CDR3 DNA reads TGTGCCAGCAGTTACAAGGGGGCGGCTAACTATGGCTACACCTTC. Its translation is CASSYKGAANYGYTF.

This clonotype was found a few times. The chain is built from TRBV29-1 and TRBJ2-7; D is perhaps TRBD2 (5 bases). Trimming shortened V by 6 bases and J by 4 bases, and 10 bases separated the two germline ends. Germline CDR1 and CDR2: SQVTM and ANQGSEA. The CDR3 is 11 residues long. CDR3 DNA sequence: TGCAGCGTCGACACGGGGTACGAGCAGTACTTC. Protein: CSVDTGYEQYF.

This clonotype has a count of ten or more. The V call is TRBV6-2 or TRBV6-3, the J call TRBJ1-1; TRBD1 might be the D (5 bases). Germline CDR1 reads MNHEY; CDR2 reads SVGEGT. Trimming took off 6 bases at V and 4 bases at J, with 12 bases between the two ends. The CDR3 is 13 amino acids. DNA of the CDR3: TGTGCCAGCAGCCCCCAGGGAGGCACTGAAGCTTTCTTT. It specifies CASSPQGGTEAFF.

This clonotype was observed a few times. This rearrangement joins TRBV9 to TRBJ1-1; D gene unclear. V lost 2 bases and J 5 bases, leaving 10 bases between the germline ends. The CDR3 runs to 13 residues. CDR1 and CDR2 from the germline V gene are SGDLS and YYNGEE. CDR3 sequence reads: CASSVELGTEAFF. The CDR3 nucleotides are TGTGCCAGCAGCGTCGAACTAGGGACTGAAGCTTTCTTT.

The rearrangement joins TRBV20-1 to TRBJ2-2; D assignment may be TRBD1 or TRBD2 (5 bases each). CDR3 length equals 17 residues. Trimming shortened V by 5 bases and J by 0 bases, and 19 bases separated the two germline ends. Germline lookup yields CDR1 DFQATT and CDR2 SNEGSKA (reference sequence). CDR3 DNA sequence: TGCAGTGCTCCCGTCGGGGCGGGTCGAGCGAACACCGGGGAGCTGTTTTTT. Residues: CSAPVGAGRANTGELFF.